This T cell receptor (beta chain) appears in the sequencing data of a study of cytomegalovirus exposure and HLA in healthy donors. Study summary: For the approximately 400 genotyped donors, 75% to 90% fell within the Caucasian-associated ancestry cluster.

PCR used 60 Vbeta primers and 13 Jbeta primers. The repertoire was sequenced with immunoSEQ multiplex PCR; TCRdb's copy has only in-frame clones and lacks some. The data show around 150,000 clones, under 75% seen once. V lost 3 bases and J lost 0, with 5 bases in between. Germline V gene data show CDR1 as SGHVS and CDR2 as FNYEAQ. The CDR3 has 13 amino acids. Turning to this clone: This specimen includes other DNA sequences encoding the same CDR3.

Source material: PBMCs. The TCR was taken from a man between 35 and 55 years old in good health and CMV-seropositive. V gene TRBV7-6 combines with J gene TRBJ1-1; a weak D match, TRBD1 (5 bases). CDR3 protein: CASSLDMNTEAFF. In DNA form, the CDR3 reads TGTGCCAGCAGCTTGGACATGAACACTGAAGCTTTCTTT.